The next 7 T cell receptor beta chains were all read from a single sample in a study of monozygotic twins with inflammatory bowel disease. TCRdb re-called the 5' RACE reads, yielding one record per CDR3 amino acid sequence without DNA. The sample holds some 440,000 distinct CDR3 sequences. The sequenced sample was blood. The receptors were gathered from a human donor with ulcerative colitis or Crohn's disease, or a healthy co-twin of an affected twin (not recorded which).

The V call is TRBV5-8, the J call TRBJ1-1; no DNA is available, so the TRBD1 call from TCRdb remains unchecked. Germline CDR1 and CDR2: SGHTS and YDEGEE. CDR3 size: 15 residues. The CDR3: CASSSRGGLNTEAFF.

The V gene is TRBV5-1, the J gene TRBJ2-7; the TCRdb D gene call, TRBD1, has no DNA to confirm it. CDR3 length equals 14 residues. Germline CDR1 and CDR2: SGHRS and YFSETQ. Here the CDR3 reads CASSLSTANYEQYF.

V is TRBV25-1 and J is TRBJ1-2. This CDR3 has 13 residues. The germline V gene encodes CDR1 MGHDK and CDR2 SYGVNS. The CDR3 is CASSVGPNYGYTF.

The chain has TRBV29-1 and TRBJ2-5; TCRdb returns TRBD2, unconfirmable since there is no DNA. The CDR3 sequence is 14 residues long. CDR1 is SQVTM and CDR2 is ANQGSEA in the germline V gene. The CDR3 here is CSARLAGVHGTQYF. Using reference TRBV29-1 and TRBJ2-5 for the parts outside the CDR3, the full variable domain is SAVISQKPSRDICQRGTSLTIQCQVDSQVTMMFWYRQQPGQSLTLIATANQGSEATYESGFVIDKFPISRPNLTFSTLTVSNMSPEDSSIYLCSARLAGVHGTQYFGPGTRLLVL.

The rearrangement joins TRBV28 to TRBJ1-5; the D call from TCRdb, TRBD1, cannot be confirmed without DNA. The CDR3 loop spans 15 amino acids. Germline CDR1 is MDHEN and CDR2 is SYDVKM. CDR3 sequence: CASSPPGQGGQPQHF.

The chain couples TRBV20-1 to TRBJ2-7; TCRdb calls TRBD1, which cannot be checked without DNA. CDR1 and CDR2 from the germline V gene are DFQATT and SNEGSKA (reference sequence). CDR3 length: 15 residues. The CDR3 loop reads CSAIPDTSASYEQYF.

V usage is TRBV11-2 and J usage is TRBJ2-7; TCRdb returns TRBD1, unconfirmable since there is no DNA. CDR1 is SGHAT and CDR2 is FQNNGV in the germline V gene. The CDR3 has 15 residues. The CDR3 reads CASSIRDRGSYEQYF.